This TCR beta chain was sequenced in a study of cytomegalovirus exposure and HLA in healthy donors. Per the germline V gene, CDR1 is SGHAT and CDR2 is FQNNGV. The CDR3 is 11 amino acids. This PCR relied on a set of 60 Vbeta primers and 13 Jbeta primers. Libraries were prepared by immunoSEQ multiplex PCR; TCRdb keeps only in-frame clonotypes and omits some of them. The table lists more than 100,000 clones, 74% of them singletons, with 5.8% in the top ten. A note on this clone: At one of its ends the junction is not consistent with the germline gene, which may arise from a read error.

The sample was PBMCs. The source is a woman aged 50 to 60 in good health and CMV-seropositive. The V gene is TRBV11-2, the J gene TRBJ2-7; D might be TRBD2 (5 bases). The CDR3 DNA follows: TGTGCCAGCAGCTTAGATCGGGGTCCTGTGTTC. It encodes CASSLDRGPVF.